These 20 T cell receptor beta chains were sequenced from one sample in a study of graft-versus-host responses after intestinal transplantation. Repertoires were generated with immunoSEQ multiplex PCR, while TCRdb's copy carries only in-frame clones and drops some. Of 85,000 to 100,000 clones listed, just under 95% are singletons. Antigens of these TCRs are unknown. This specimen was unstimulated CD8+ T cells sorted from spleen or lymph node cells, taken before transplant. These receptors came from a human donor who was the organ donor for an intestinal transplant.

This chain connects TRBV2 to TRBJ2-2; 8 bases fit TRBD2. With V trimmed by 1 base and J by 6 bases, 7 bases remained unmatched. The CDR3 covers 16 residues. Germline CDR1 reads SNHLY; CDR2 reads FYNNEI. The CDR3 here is CASSEVLRGASGELFF. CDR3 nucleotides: TGTGCCAGCAGTGAAGTATTGCGGGGGGCCTCCGGGGAGCTGTTTTTT.

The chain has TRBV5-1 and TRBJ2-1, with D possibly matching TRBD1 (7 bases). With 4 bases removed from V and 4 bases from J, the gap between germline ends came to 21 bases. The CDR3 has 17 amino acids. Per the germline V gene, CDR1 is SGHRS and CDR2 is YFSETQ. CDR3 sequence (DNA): TGCGCCAGCAGCCTTGGGTCTGCGGGACAGAGGTACAATGAGCAGTTCTTC. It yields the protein CASSLGSAGQRYNEQFF.

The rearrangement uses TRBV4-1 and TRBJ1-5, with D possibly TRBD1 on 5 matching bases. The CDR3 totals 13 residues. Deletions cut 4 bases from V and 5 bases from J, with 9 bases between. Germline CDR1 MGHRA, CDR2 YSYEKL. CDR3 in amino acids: CASSRKGHQPQHF. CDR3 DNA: TGCGCCAGCAGCCGAAAGGGGCATCAGCCCCAGCATTTT.

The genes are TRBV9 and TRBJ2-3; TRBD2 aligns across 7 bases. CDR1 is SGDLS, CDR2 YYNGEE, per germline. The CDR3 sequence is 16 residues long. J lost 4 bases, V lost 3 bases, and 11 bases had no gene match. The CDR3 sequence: CASSGGGGGPADTQYF. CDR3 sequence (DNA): TGTGCCAGCAGCGGGGGCGGGGGAGGGCCGGCAGATACGCAGTATTTT.

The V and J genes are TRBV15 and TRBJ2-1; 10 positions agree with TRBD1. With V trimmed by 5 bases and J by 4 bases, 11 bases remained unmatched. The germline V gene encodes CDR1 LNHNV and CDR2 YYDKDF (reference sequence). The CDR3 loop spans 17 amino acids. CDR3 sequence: CATSPSSGTGEYNEQFF. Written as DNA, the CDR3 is TGTGCCACCAGCCCCAGCTCCGGGACAGGGGAGTACAATGAGCAGTTCTTC. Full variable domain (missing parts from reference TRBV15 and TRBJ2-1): DAMVIQNPRYQVTQFGKPVTLSCSQTLNHNVMYWYQQKSSQAPKLLFHYYDKDFNNEADTPDNFQSRRPNTSFCFLDIRSPGLGDTAMYLCATSPSSGTGEYNEQFFGPGTRLTVL.

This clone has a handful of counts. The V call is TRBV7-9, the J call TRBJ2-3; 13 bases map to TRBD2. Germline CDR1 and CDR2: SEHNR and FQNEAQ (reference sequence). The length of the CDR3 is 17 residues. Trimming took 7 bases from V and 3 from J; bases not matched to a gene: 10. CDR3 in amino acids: CASIPLAGGPSTDTQYF. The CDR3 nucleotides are TGTGCCAGCATCCCACTAGCGGGAGGGCCTTCTACAGATACGCAGTATTTT.

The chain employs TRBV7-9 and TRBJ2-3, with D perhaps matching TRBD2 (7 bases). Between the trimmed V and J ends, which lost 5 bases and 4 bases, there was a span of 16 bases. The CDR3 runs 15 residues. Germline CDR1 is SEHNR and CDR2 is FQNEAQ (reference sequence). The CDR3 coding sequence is TGTGCCAGCAGCGAAGCAACGGGGGGCCCAGATACGCAGTATTTT. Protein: CASSEATGGPDTQYF.

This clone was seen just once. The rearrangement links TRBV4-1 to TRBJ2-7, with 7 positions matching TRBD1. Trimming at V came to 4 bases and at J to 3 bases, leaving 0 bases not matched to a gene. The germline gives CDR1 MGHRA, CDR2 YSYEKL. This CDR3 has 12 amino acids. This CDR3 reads CASSRTGYEQYF. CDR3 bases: TGCGCCAGCAGCCGGACAGGCTACGAGCAGTACTTC.

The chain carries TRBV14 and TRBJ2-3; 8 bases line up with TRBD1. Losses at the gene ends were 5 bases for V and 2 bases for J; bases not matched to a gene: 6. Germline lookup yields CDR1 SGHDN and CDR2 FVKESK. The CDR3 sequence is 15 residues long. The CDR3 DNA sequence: TGTGCCAGCAGCGACCAGGGGGCCGACACAGATACGCAGTATTTT. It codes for CASSDQGADTDTQYF. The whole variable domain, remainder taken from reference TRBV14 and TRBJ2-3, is EAGVTQFPSHSVIEKGQTVTLRCDPISGHDNLYWYRRVMGKEIKFLLHFVKESKQDESGMPNNRFLAERTGGTYSTLKVQPAELEDSGVYFCASSDQGADTDTQYFGPGTRLTVL.

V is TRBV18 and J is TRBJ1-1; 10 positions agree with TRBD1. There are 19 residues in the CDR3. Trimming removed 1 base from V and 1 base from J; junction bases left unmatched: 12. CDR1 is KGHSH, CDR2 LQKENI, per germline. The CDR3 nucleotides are TGTGCCAGCTCACCACTTCTCATCCCGGGACAGGGGAGGAACACTGAAGCTTTCTTT. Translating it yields CASSPLLIPGQGRNTEAFF.

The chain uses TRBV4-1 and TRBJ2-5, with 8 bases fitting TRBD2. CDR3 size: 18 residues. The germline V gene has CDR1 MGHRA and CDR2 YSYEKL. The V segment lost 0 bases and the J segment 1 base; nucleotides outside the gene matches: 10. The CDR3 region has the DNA TGCGCCAGCAGCCAAGAGTTTTGGGAGCGGGGGCTCCAAGAGACCCAGTACTTC. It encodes CASSQEFWERGLQETQYF.

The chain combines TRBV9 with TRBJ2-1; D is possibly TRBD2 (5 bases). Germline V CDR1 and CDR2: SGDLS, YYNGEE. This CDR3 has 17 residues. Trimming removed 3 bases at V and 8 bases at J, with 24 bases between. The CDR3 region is CASSENPLREGQDEQFF. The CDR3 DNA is TGTGCCAGCAGCGAAAACCCGCTACGGGAAGGGCAGGATGAGCAGTTCTTC.

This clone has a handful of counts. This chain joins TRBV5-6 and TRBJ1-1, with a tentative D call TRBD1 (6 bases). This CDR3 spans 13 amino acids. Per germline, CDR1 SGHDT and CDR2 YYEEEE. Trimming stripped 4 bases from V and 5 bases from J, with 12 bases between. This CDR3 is CASSPGVGTEAFF. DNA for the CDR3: TGTGCCAGCAGCCCAGGGGTAGGGACTGAAGCTTTCTTT.

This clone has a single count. CDR3 in DNA: TGTGCCAGCAGTGGCCAAGTCCCCGGGACTAGCGGGAGCCCCTACGAGCAGTACTTC. Encoded protein: CASSGQVPGTSGSPYEQYF. The chain has TRBV28 and TRBJ2-7, with 14 bases fitting TRBD2. Trimming cost V 5 bases and J 2 bases; bases outside gene matches: 14. Looked up from germline, CDR1 is MDHEN and CDR2 is SYDVKM. The CDR3 sequence is 19 residues long.

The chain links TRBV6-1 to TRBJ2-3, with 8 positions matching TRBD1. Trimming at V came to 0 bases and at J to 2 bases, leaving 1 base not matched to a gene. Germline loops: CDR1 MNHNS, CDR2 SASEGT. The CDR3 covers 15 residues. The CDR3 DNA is TGTGCCAGCAGTGAAGCCAGGGGGCTCACAGATACGCAGTATTTT. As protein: CASSEARGLTDTQYF.

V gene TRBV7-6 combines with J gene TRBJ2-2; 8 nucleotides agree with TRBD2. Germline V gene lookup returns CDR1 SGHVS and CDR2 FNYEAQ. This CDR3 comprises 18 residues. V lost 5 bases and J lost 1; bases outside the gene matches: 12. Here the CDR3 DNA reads TGTGCCAGCAGCCCAAATAAAGAGAGCGGGAGGAACACCGGGGAGCTGTTTTTT. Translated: CASSPNKESGRNTGELFF. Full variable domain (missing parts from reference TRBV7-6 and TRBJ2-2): GAGVSQSPRYKVTKRGQDVALRCDPISGHVSLYWYRQALGQGPEFLTYFNYEAQQDKSGLPNDRFSAERPEGSISTLTIQRTEQRDSAMYRCASSPNKESGRNTGELFFGEGSRLTVL.

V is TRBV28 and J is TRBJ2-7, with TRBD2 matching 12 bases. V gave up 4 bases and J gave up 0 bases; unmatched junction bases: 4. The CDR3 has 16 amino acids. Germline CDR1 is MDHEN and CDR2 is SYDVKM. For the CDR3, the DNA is TGTGCCAGCAGTTCCGGGACTAGCGGGCCCTCCTACGAGCAGTACTTC. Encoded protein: CASSSGTSGPSYEQYF.

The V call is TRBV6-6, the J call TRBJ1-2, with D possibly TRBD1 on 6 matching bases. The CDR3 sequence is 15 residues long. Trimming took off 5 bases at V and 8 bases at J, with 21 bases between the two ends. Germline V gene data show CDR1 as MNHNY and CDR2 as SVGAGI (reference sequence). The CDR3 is CASSDPGTPRDGYTF. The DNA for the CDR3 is TGTGCCAGCAGTGACCCCGGGACACCGAGGGACGGCTACACCTTC.

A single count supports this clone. The DNA for the CDR3 is TGTGCCAGCAGCCTGATAGCGGGAGGACGGAGCACAGATACGCAGTATTTT. This gives the protein CASSLIAGGRSTDTQYF. The V gene is TRBV4-2, the J gene TRBJ2-3, with TRBD2 matching over 10 bases. Germline lookup yields CDR1 LGHNA and CDR2 YNFKEQ. Trimming took 4 bases from V and 0 from J; bases not matched to a gene: 7. This CDR3 contains 17 residues.

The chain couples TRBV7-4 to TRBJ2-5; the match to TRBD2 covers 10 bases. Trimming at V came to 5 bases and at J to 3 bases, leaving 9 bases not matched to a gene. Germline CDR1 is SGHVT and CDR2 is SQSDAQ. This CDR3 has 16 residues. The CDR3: CASSHPGLAVKETQYF. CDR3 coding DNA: TGTGCCAGCAGCCACCCCGGACTAGCGGTTAAAGAGACCCAGTACTTC.